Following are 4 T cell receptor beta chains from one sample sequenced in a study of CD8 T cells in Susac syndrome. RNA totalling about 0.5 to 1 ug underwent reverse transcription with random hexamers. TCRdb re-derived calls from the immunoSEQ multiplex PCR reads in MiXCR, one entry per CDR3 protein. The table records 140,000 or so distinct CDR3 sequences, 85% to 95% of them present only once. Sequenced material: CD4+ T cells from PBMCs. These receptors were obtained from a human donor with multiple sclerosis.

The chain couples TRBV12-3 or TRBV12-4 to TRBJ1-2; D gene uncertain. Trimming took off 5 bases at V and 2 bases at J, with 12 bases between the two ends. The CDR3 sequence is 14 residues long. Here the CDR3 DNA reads TGTGCCAGCAGTCCCGGACTGAGAAACTATGGCTACACCTTC. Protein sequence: CASSPGLRNYGYTF.

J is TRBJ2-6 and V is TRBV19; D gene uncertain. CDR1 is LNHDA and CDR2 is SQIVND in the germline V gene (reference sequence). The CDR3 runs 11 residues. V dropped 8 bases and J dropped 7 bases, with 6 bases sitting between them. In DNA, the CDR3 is TGTGCCAGTTGGCGAGCCAACGTCCTGACTTTC. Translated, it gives CASWRANVLTF.

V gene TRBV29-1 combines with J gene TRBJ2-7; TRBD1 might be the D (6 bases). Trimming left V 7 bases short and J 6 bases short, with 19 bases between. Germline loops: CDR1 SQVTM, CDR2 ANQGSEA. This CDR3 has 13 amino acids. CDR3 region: CSGAGAPSGEQYF. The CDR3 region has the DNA TGCAGCGGCGCAGGGGCACCCTCAGGCGAGCAGTACTTC.

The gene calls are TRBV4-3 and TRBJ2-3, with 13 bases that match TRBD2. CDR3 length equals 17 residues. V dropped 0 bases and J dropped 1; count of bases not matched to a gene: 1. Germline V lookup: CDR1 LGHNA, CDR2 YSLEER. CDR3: CASSQEGLAGRTDTQYF. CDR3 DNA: TGCGCCAGCAGCCAAGAGGGACTAGCGGGGCGCACAGATACGCAGTATTTT.